This TCR beta chain is from a study of response to subunit inactivated influenza vaccine. This clonotype occurred a few times. Via MiXCR, TCRdb re-called the RT-PCR reads, giving one row per CDR3 protein. The data contain 500,000 to 600,000 distinct CDR3 sequences, 10% to 15% of them singletons. Germline V gene data show CDR1 as SQVTM and CDR2 as ANQGSEA. The ends were cut back, 6 bases at V and 4 bases at J, with 10 bases in the middle. The CDR3 covers 11 residues. The TCR originated in a middle-aged man who received an inactivated influenza vaccine. Sequences were derived from PBMCs from blood, sampled on the day of vaccination. The J gene is TRBJ2-7, the V gene TRBV29-1; D perhaps matches TRBD2 (5 bases). CDR3 residues: CSVFRDYEQYF. The CDR3 DNA reads as TGCAGCGTCTTCCGGGATTACGAGCAGTACTTC.